This passage covers 22 T cell receptor beta chains from one sample sequenced in a study of PD-1 blockade in classical Hodgkin lymphoma. Only in-frame clones appear in the TCRdb table, and some are missing; sequencing was by immunoSEQ multiplex PCR. This table has fewer than 65,000 clones, more than 75% appearing once. Each and every patient relapsed after autologous stem cell transplantation, and patients got differing brentuximab vedotin exposure. Sequencing was performed on peripheral blood mononuclear cells (PBMCs), taken at baseline. These receptors were collected from a human donor with classical Hodgkin lymphoma.

The chain combines TRBV28 with TRBJ2-5; D is possibly TRBD1 or TRBD2 (5 bases each). Germline V CDR1 and CDR2: MDHEN, SYDVKM. The V end lost 3 bases, the J end lost 5 bases, and 13 bases lay between the germline ends. The CDR3 consists of 14 residues. DNA of the CDR3: TGTGCCAGCAGTTTGGTCGGGGCGGTGGAGACCCAGTACTTC. It is translated as CASSLVGAVETQYF. The full variable domain, completed using reference TRBV28 and TRBJ2-5, is DVKVTQSSRYLVKRTGEKVFLECVQDMDHENMFWYRQDPGLGLRLIYFSYDVKMKEKGDIPEGYSVSREKKERFSLILESASTNQTSMYLCASSLVGAVETQYFGPGTRLLVL.

The chain employs TRBV18 and TRBJ2-1; a weak D match, TRBD1 (6 bases). The CDR3 is 20 residues long. Germline V gene data show CDR1 as KGHSH and CDR2 as LQKENI. Trimming left V 1 base short and J 3 bases short, with 25 bases between. The CDR3 DNA reads as TGTGCCAGCTCACCACTACCGAAGTGGACAGAGGGCCGTTACTACAATGAGCAGTTCTTC. Translating gives CASSPLPKWTEGRYYNEQFF.

The chain's CDR3 is CAWSGGWGEAFF. The CDR3 DNA reads as TGTGCCTGGAGTGGAGGGTGGGGGGAAGCTTTCTTT. The chain has TRBV30 and TRBJ1-1, with D possibly matching TRBD1 (5 bases). V dropped 1 base and J dropped 8 bases, with 11 bases sitting between them. The CDR3 covers 12 residues. The germline CDR1 and CDR2 sequences are GTSNPN and SVGIG (reference sequence).

The chain is built from TRBV28 and TRBJ2-1; 14 bases match TRBD2. This CDR3 comprises 15 residues. CDR1 and CDR2 from the germline V gene are MDHEN and SYDVKM. The V gene end was trimmed by 4 bases and the J gene end by 7 bases; junction bases not matched to a gene: 3. The chain's CDR3 is CASSSRLAGGNEQFF. In DNA form, the CDR3 reads TGTGCCAGCAGTTCACGACTAGCGGGGGGGAATGAGCAGTTCTTC.

This rearrangement joins TRBV9 to TRBJ2-2; no clear D gene. From germline, CDR1 is SGDLS and CDR2 YYNGEE. The CDR3 contains 12 residues. V lost 4 bases, J lost 5 bases, and 6 bases lay in between. This CDR3 is CASSPRTGELFF. CDR3 nucleotide sequence: TGTGCCAGCAGCCCACGTACCGGGGAGCTGTTTTTT.

V and J are TRBV6-6 and TRBJ1-5, with a possible D match to TRBD1 (5 bases). Germline lookup yields CDR1 MNHNY and CDR2 SVGAGI (reference sequence). Trimming removed 10 bases from V and 4 bases from J, with 23 bases in between. The CDR3 sequence is 16 residues long. The CDR3 DNA follows: TGTGCCACCGAAAACCGGGACGCCGCTAATAATCAGCCCCAGCATTTT. It specifies CATENRDAANNQPQHF.

This clone was recorded only once. In DNA form, the CDR3 reads TGTGCCAGCAGTTACTCGATGCCAGTCTCCTACGAGCAGTACTTC. Amino acid sequence: CASSYSMPVSYEQYF. This rearrangement joins TRBV6-5 to TRBJ2-7; no firm D call. Germline V gene lookup returns CDR1 MNHEY and CDR2 SVGAGI. The CDR3 has 15 amino acids. The ends were cut back, 0 bases at V and 0 bases at J, with 9 bases in the middle.

The chain employs TRBV15 and TRBJ2-5, with D hard to call. The CDR3 has 17 amino acids. Trimming left V 0 bases short and J 5 bases short, with 19 bases between. Germline lookup yields CDR1 LNHNV and CDR2 YYDKDF (reference sequence). CDR3 DNA: TGTGCCACCAGCAGAGACCCGCCCTCCAGTGCCGGCGAGACCCAGTACTTC. It specifies CATSRDPPSSAGETQYF.

The genes are TRBV5-8 and TRBJ2-5; 10 positions match TRBD1. V lost 3 bases and J lost 4; bases outside the gene matches: 3. CDR1 and CDR2 from the germline V gene are SGHTS and YDEGEE. There are 14 residues in the CDR3. In DNA form, the CDR3 reads TGTGCCAGCAGCTCTGACAGGGGGCGAGAGACCCAGTACTTC. It encodes CASSSDRGRETQYF.

The chain recombines TRBV6-1 with TRBJ2-5; no firm D call. V was cut by 6 bases and J by 2 bases, with 13 bases left in between. CDR1 is MNHNS and CDR2 is SASEGT in the germline V gene. CDR3 length: 14 amino acids. The CDR3 spells CASSYTNLQETQYF. DNA of the CDR3: TGTGCCAGCAGCTATACGAACCTTCAAGAGACCCAGTACTTC.

Here the CDR3 DNA reads TGTGCCAGCAAGGGCGGGGCTAGCGGGGAGCTGTTTTTT. It specifies CASKGGASGELFF. This chain uses TRBV25-1 with TRBJ2-2, with TRBD2 as a possible D gene (6 bases). CDR1 is MGHDK and CDR2 is SYGVNS in the germline V gene. The CDR3 is made up of 13 amino acids. The V gene lost 7 bases and the J gene lost 7 bases, with 13 bases spanning the gap.

The rearrangement uses TRBV6-1 and TRBJ1-2; TRBD1 might be the D (6 bases). Trimming shortened V by 10 bases and J by 1 base, and 16 bases separated the two germline ends. The CDR3 runs to 14 residues. Looked up from germline, CDR1 is MNHNS and CDR2 is SASEGT. CDR3: CATGGTLLNYGYTF. Here the CDR3 DNA reads TGTGCCACCGGAGGGACACTTCTTAACTATGGCTACACCTTC.

The chain joins TRBV4-2 to TRBJ1-1; tentative D call: TRBD1 (5 bases). V lost 0 bases and J 8 bases, leaving 16 bases between the germline ends. Germline values: CDR1 LGHNA, CDR2 YNFKEQ. This CDR3 has 15 amino acids. CDR3 loop: CASSQDIAGSIEAFF. The CDR3 DNA sequence: TGTGCCAGCAGCCAAGATATAGCAGGGTCAATAGAAGCTTTCTTT.

The chain recombines TRBV6-5 with TRBJ2-1; 9 bases align to TRBD2. J gave up 4 bases and V 7 bases, and 8 bases lay outside the gene matches. The CDR3 contains 15 residues. The germline V gene has CDR1 MNHEY and CDR2 SVGAGI. The chain's CDR3 is CASNQAGGKYNEQFF. The CDR3 coding sequence is TGTGCCAGCAACCAAGCGGGGGGCAAGTACAATGAGCAGTTCTTC.

The rearrangement joins TRBV18 to TRBJ2-5, with D tentatively TRBD1 (6 bases). CDR1 is KGHSH and CDR2 is LQKENI in the germline V gene. This CDR3 comprises 17 residues. Trimming took off 1 base at V and 1 base at J, with 16 bases between the two ends. CDR3 residues: CASSPQGTLRAQETQYF. CDR3 sequence (DNA): TGTGCCAGCTCACCACAGGGGACATTACGCGCCCAAGAGACCCAGTACTTC. Full variable domain (missing parts from reference TRBV18 and TRBJ2-5): NAGVMQNPRHLVRRRGQEARLRCSPMKGHSHVYWYRQLPEEGLKFMVYLQKENIIDESGMPKERFSAEFPKEGPSILRIQQVVRGDSAAYFCASSPQGTLRAQETQYFGPGTRLLVL.

CDR3 region: CASSFGTTGTGELFF. CDR3 sequence (DNA): TGTGCCAGCAGCTTCGGGACTACGGGCACCGGGGAGCTGTTTTTT. The rearrangement joins TRBV9 to TRBJ2-2; 7 positions match TRBD2. This CDR3 has 15 residues. J gave up 4 bases and V 4 bases, and 7 bases lay outside the gene matches. Germline CDR1 reads SGDLS; CDR2 reads YYNGEE.

The rearrangement joins TRBV29-1 to TRBJ2-7; weak D call: TRBD1 (8 bases). The germline V gene has CDR1 SQVTM and CDR2 ANQGSEA. The V and J ends lost 1 base and 5 bases respectively, with 12 bases between them. CDR3 length: 13 amino acids. The CDR3 sequence: CSVEGTGRDEQYF. CDR3 DNA sequence: TGCAGCGTTGAAGGGACAGGGAGGGACGAGCAGTACTTC.

The CDR3 DNA follows: TGTGCCAGCAGCGGTGTATACAATTCACCCCTCCACTTT. This sequence encodes CASSGVYNSPLHF. The genes are TRBV2 and TRBJ1-6, with D hard to call. Germline CDR1 and CDR2: SNHLY and FYNNEI. Trimming removed 6 bases at V and 7 bases at J, with 10 bases between. The CDR3 totals 13 residues.

J is TRBJ2-7 and V is TRBV27, with D possibly matching TRBD1 (5 bases). The CDR3 runs 16 residues. V shed 10 bases and J shed 3 bases, with 25 bases lying between them. Germline V lookup: CDR1 MNHEY, CDR2 SMNVEV (reference sequence). The CDR3 sequence is CAISNLRVGKNYEQYF. The CDR3 DNA is TGTGCCATTTCTAACCTCAGGGTGGGGAAAAACTACGAGCAGTACTTC.

This clone occurred once. The chain joins TRBV21-1 to TRBJ2-1. TRBV21-1 is described as a pseudogene. The CDR3 spans 13 residues. The CDR3 region is CASSTYVYNEQFF. The CDR3 region has the DNA TGTGCCAGCAGCACTTACGTCTACAATGAGCAGTTCTTC.

The chain carries TRBV2 and TRBJ2-7; either TRBD1 or TRBD2 may supply D (5 bases each). The CDR3 is made up of 16 amino acids. V was trimmed by 2 bases and J by 1 base, leaving 15 bases between them. The germline V gene encodes CDR1 SNHLY and CDR2 FYNNEI. This CDR3 reads CASSEKSWGSSYEQYF. CDR3 nucleotides: TGTGCCAGCAGTGAAAAGTCTTGGGGGAGTTCCTACGAGCAGTACTTC. The variable domain in full, completed from reference TRBV2 and TRBJ2-7, reads EPEVTQTPSHQVTQMGQEVILRCVPISNHLYFYWYRQILGQKVEFLVSFYNNEISEKSEIFDDQFSVERPDGSNFTLKIRSTKLEDSAMYFCASSEKSWGSSYEQYFGPGTRLTVT.

The rearrangement joins TRBV7-8 to TRBJ1-1; 7 nucleotides match TRBD1. The V gene end was trimmed by 1 base and the J gene end by 0 bases; junction bases not matched to a gene: 11. Germline V gene lookup returns CDR1 SGHVS and CDR2 FQNEAQ. The CDR3 covers 18 residues. For the CDR3, the DNA is TGTGCCAGCAGCTTAGGGTGGCACAGGGGATCTGTGAACACTGAAGCTTTCTTT. Translation: CASSLGWHRGSVNTEAFF.